The source of this TCR beta chain is a study of radiation and T cells in renal cell carcinoma (dated by TCRdb to 2020 to 2022). Turning to the overall study: In total, 50 to 55 samples underwent TCR beta sequencing: approximately 26 tumors plus 27 peripheral blood samples. A total of 4,016,671 unique CDR3 nucleotide sequences, encoding 2,500,000 or so unique CDR3 amino acid sequences, were found across all 50 or so samples. The paper as a whole reports these results and caveats: Higher TCR clonality was observed in irradiated tumors than in controls, with an average of roughly 54% of the repertoire accounted for by the top 100 clonotypes, compared with roughly 43% in nephrectomy-only tumors. Only small tumor regions of roughly 1.1 g were available, so intratumoral heterogeneity was not captured. With a single-armed trial design, the study had no way to address how radiation dose or scheduling affects the TCR repertoire. Compared with control tumors, irradiated tumors had a greater number of dominant CDR3 motifs, and those motifs took up a bigger portion of the repertoire.

The time point label of this sample denotes: tumor resected at nephrectomy. This specimen's treatment or condition label, per the study, means: treatment-naive control, cytoreductive nephrectomy. For controls, tumors were taken from treatment-naive renal cell carcinoma patients who had cytoreductive nephrectomy with no radiation beforehand. Every patient's renal cell carcinoma showed clear cell pathology. The control tumors used for TCR sequencing were from a few females and roughly ten males, were resected between the early 2010s and the mid-2010s, and had a median patient age of approximately 57 years (range 40 to 82). The tumors were dissociated mechanically, digested with collagenase/hyaluronidase at 37 degrees C, processed in gentleMACS C tubes, and kept in liquid nitrogen. The QIAamp DNA Blood Mini Kit (Qiagen) was used to prepare genomic DNA for TCR sequencing. Samples were included in the analyses only if all quality control checks were passed.

Regarding this clone: The clone's antigen remains unknown. No much larger clonotype is one base removed from it; base qualities were not supplied.

V and J lose 8 bases and 2 bases, and a span of 13 bases separates them. Per the germline V gene, MNHEY is the CDR1 and SVGAGI is the CDR2. From the cysteine up to the phenylalanine, the CDR3 has a length of 13 residues. CDR3 DNA only is kept here, 39 bases in frame from base 1. TCR beta libraries were generated from genomic DNA with the immunoSEQ kit, following the manufacturer's recommendations. Library preparation used a first multiplex PCR with proprietary primers, then a second PCR adding unique barcodes, with bead cleanups after each round. A kit-provided positive control reaction and a negative control reaction were included in every sample batch. The final libraries were assessed on an Agilent 4200 TapeStation D1000 ScreenTape, pooled by volume, and quantified by qPCR. Sequencing was performed on an Illumina NextSeq500 with a MidOutput 150-cycle cartridge, and 156 Read1 and 15 Index1 cycles were run with kit custom primers. The pooled library was loaded at 0.95 to 1 pM, with an approximately 20% PhiX control spiked in. Per the authors' processing: The vendor-processed data were analyzed in R, and a clonotype was defined as all T cells that share the same CDR3 nucleotide sequence. For clone abundance analyses, frequencies were normalized to the 10,000 most abundant clones in each sample. Public T cell clones, which averaged fewer than five per sample, were excluded before analysis. Dominant motif analysis used ImmunoMap with the PAM10 matrix, gap penalty 30 and homology threshold 0.3; motifs with cumulative frequency at least 0.01 counted as dominant. TCRdb re-hosts the immuneACCESS table, in-frame sequences only. Its copies lack some clones; in the studies checked, an unresolved V gene accounts for under half of them, and the cause for the rest is not known. V and J calls and clone size are as listed in that table; D and trimming were resolved from the DNA. Present in this sample are approximately 8,400 clones, roughly 69% of which were seen just once. In total, the top ten clones hold 20% of the sample.

This receptor was taken from a man aged 60 to 75 with renal cell carcinoma. The rearranged chain carries TRBV6-5 and TRBJ2-7; no D gene call is confident. The input for sequencing was tumor tissue, taken from a patient whose treatment was nephrectomy without radiotherapy. At the DNA level, the sequence is TGTGCCAGCTTTTCGGAAGCCCCCTACGAGCAGTACTTC. This sequence encodes CASFSEAPYEQYF.